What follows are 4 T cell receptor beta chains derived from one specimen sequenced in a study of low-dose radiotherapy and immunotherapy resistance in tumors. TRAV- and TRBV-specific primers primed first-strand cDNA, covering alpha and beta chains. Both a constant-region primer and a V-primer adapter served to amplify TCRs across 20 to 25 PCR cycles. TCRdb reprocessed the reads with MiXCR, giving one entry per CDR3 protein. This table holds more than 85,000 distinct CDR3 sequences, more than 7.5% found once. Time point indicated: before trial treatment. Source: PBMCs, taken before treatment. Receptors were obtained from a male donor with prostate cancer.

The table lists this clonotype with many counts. The CDR3 sequence is CASSFIDRRSYEQYF. In DNA form, the CDR3 reads TGTGCCAGCAGTTTCATTGACAGGAGGTCCTACGAGCAGTACTTC. The V and J genes are TRBV12-3 or TRBV12-4 and TRBJ2-7, with D tentatively TRBD1 (6 bases). The V end lost 3 bases, the J end lost 1 base, and 13 bases lay between the germline ends. CDR3 size: 15 residues.

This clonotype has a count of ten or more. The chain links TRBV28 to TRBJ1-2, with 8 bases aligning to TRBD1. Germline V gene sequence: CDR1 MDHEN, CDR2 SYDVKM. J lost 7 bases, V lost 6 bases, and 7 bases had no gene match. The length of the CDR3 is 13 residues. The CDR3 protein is CASSHGQGIGYTF. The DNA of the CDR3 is TGTGCCAGCAGCCACGGACAGGGAATTGGCTACACCTTC.

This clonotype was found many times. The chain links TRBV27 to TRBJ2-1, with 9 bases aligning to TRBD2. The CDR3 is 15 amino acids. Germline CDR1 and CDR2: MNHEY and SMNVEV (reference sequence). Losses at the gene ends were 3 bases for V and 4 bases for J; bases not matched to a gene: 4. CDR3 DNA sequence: TGTGCCAGCAGTTTGGTGGCGGGGGGGTACAATGAGCAGTTCTTC. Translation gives CASSLVAGGYNEQFF.

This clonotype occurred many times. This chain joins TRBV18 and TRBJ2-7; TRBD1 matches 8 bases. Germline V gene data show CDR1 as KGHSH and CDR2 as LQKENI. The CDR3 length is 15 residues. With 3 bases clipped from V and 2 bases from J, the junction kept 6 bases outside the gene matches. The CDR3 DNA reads TGTGCCAGCTCACCTCCGACAGGGGCCCCCTACGAGCAGTACTTC. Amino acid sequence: CASSPPTGAPYEQYF.